This T cell receptor beta chain was profiled in a study of T-cell reconstitution after alpha-beta-depleted transplantation in children. Whole-study results and caveats: One year post-transplant, T-cell counts and diversity were largely derived from T cells produced anew. Several patients had high TCRbeta diversity at day 60; it came from surviving recipient T cells and thymic progenitors. There were reportedly several hundred expanded graft clones from which alpha-beta T cells came about two months after transplant.

Using unique molecular identifiers, the investigators prepared the TCRbeta library. TCRdb reprocessed the PCR reads via MiXCR and lists one record per CDR3 protein. The data hold 200,000 to 250,000 distinct CDR3 sequences, with roughly 8.3% observed a single time. Concerning this clonotype itself: The antigen is not known.

V was clipped by 3 bases and J by 2 bases, with 9 bases between them. Germline assignment: CDR1 LNHDA and CDR2 SQIVND (reference sequence). CDR3 size: 14 residues. The receptor was derived from a male patient between 2 and 10 years old who had a stem cell transplant for acute myeloid leukemia, so the T cells may come from the graft donor. The specimen was PBMCs, mostly from graft donor cells, collected 360 days after TCRalphabeta/CD19-depleted stem cell transplant. The rearrangement links TRBV19 to TRBJ2-3; D uncertain. CDR3 protein: CASSIGPFTDTQYF. The CDR3 DNA sequence: TGTGCCAGTAGTATCGGGCCTTTCACAGATACGCAGTATTTT.